The entry that follows covers one T cell receptor (beta chain) sequence. Between the trimmed V and J ends, which lost 2 bases and 0 bases, there was a span of 14 bases. Germline CDR1 reads SGHAT; CDR2 reads FQDESV (reference sequence). There are 16 residues in the CDR3. This sample is drawn from a study of blood T cell repertoires in COVID-19. Source study methods: Amplification of reference gene primers provided the estimated nucleated cell counts. Here immunoSEQ multiplex PCR was the method, and the copy in TCRdb shows in-frame clones only, minus some. D and trimming come from the DNA, and the V and J calls and clone size come from that table. The sample holds around 78,000 clones, about 80% seen once.

The sample was peripheral blood. This clonotype originated in a human donor in a cohort sampled during active COVID-19. The chain couples TRBV11-1 to TRBJ2-7, with D unresolved. The CDR3 sequence is CASSLFSPEPSYEQYF. Here the CDR3 DNA reads TGTGCCAGCAGCTTATTCTCCCCGGAGCCCTCCTACGAGCAGTACTTC. The full variable domain, its missing parts supplied by reference TRBV11-1 and TRBJ2-7, is EAEVAQSPRYKITEKSQAVAFWCDPISGHATLYWYRQILGQGPELLVQFQDESVVDDSQLPKDRFSAERLKGVDSTLKIQPAELGDSAMYLCASSLFSPEPSYEQYFGPGTRLTVT.